A selection of T cell receptor beta chains follows, all from one sample in a study of blood T cell repertoires in COVID-19. Assay used: immunoSEQ multiplex PCR; TCRdb lists only in-frame clones, some missing. The table has about 300,000 clones, more than 70% seen once. Sequenced input: peripheral blood. The receptors were sampled from a young man who had recovered from COVID-19. The CDR3 runs from the conserved cysteine through the conserved F or W. D genes are given only for firm matches.

CDR3 protein: CASREGDYQNIQYF
J gene: TRBJ2-4
D gene: TRBD2
CDR3 length: 14
V gene: TRBV6-1

CDR3 protein: CASSALRTNLYEQYF
J gene: TRBJ2-7
D gene: .
CDR3 length: 15
V gene: TRBV19

CDR3 protein: CASSISNQPQHF
J gene: TRBJ1-5
D gene: .
CDR3 length: 12
V gene: TRBV18

CDR3 protein: CASSGPQGYTGELFF
J gene: TRBJ2-2
D gene: .
CDR3 length: 15
V gene: TRBV9

CDR3 protein: CASSTLMDRRYNEQFF
J gene: TRBJ2-1
D gene: TRBD1
CDR3 length: 16
V gene: TRBV19

CDR3 protein: CASSPTGQGDTEAFF
J gene: TRBJ1-1
D gene: TRBD1
CDR3 length: 15
V gene: TRBV18

CDR3 protein: CASSPSPGMISGNTIYF
J gene: TRBJ1-3
D gene: .
CDR3 length: 17
V gene: TRBV18

CDR3 protein: CASSPTGETQYF
J gene: TRBJ2-5
D gene: TRBD1
CDR3 length: 12
V gene: TRBV5-6

CDR3 protein: CATSDALGGADTQYF
J gene: TRBJ2-3
D gene: TRBD1
CDR3 length: 15
V gene: TRBV24-1

CDR3 protein: CASSLGRGDTGELFF
J gene: TRBJ2-2
D gene: .
CDR3 length: 15
V gene: TRBV7-8

CDR3 protein: CASTLRQPGELFF
J gene: TRBJ2-2
D gene: .
CDR3 length: 13
V gene: TRBV7-2

CDR3 protein: CASSSPGQGSDTQYF
J gene: TRBJ2-3
D gene: TRBD1
CDR3 length: 15
V gene: TRBV6-5

CDR3 protein: CASMTPIMNTEAFF
J gene: TRBJ1-1
D gene: .
CDR3 length: 14
V gene: TRBV5-5

CDR3 protein: CASSFGLAQETQYF
J gene: TRBJ2-5
D gene: TRBD2
CDR3 length: 14
V gene: TRBV6-6

CDR3 protein: CASSLDGGRDTQYF
J gene: TRBJ2-3
D gene: .
CDR3 length: 14
V gene: TRBV7-8

CDR3 protein: CASSPLGQEGSGNTIYF
J gene: TRBJ1-3
D gene: TRBD1
CDR3 length: 17
V gene: TRBV5-6

CDR3 protein: CASSQAGQGNTEAFF
J gene: TRBJ1-1
D gene: TRBD1
CDR3 length: 15
V gene: TRBV4-1